This T cell receptor (beta chain) stems from a study of CD8+CD57+ T cells in acquired aplastic anemia. Study-level information: Healthy donors yielded some 9.9 million CD4+ cell reads on average. Study-level findings and limits: Patients and controls were found to share roughly 31 CD8+ CDR3 sequences.

This CDR3 spans 13 amino acids. The germline V gene has CDR1 SGHNT and CDR2 YYREEE (reference sequence). V lost 0 bases to trimming and J lost 5 bases, with 6 bases between them. This clonotype was picked up a small number of times. Its antigen is unknown. TCR beta VDJ combinations and CDR3 sequences were profiled from genomic DNA. TCRdb reprocessed the reads with MiXCR, giving one entry per CDR3 protein. The profile shows 75,000 to 90,000 distinct CDR3 sequences, around 42% of them singletons. Input material: sorted CD4+, CD8+, or CD8+CD57+ T cells (not recorded which) from PBMCs. This chain connects TRBV5-4 to TRBJ2-1; D gene unclear. This clonotype originated in a human donor in good health, serving as a control. The CDR3 loop reads CASSLANDNEQFF. In DNA, the CDR3 is TGTGCCAGCAGCTTGGCCAACGACAATGAGCAGTTCTTC.